The rows below give T cell receptor beta chains drawn from one sample of a study of T cell responses to AZD1222 COVID-19 vaccine. Using immunoSEQ multiplex PCR, the repertoire was profiled, and TCRdb retains in-frame clones only, with some absent. This table has 120,000 or so clones, around 91% appearing once. This sample comprised peripheral blood, obtained on day 0 of MenACWY control vaccination. The receptor set was obtained from an adult in good health. The CDR3 runs from the conserved cysteine through the conserved F or W. A D gene is named only where the DNA matches it firmly. The listing skips clone size in some rows; elsewhere it reads once, few, many or a size class.

j_gene | len | d_gene | v_gene | abundance | CDR3aa | CDR3nt
TRBJ2-3 | 11 | - | TRBV4-2 | - | CASSQGVAQYF | TGTGCCAGCAGCCAAGGAGTAGCGCAGTATTTT
TRBJ2-1 | 16 | - | TRBV3-1/TRBV3-2 | - | CASSQAFWVSGNEQFF | TGTGCCAGCAGCCAGGCCTTTTGGGTCTCTGGGAATGAGCAGTTCTTC
TRBJ2-1 | 15 | - | TRBV19 | - | CASTMRDFRGNEQFF | TGTGCCAGTACCATGAGGGACTTTCGCGGCAATGAGCAGTTCTTC
TRBJ2-5 | 15 | - | TRBV18 | few | CASSPRHSSQETQYF | TGTGCCAGCTCACCACGACATAGCAGTCAAGAGACCCAGTACTTC
TRBJ2-5 | 17 | - | TRBV7-8 | once | CASSFRNWDGQQETQYF | TGTGCCAGCAGCTTCAGGAATTGGGACGGACAACAAGAGACCCAGTACTTC
TRBJ1-5 | 13 | - | TRBV7-9 | - | CASSRDGNQPQHF | TGTGCCAGCAGCCGGGACGGGAATCAGCCCCAGCATTTT
TRBJ2-7 | 14 | - | TRBV27 | - | CASSWGSFSSEQYF | TGTGCCAGCAGTTGGGGGAGTTTCTCTTCCGAGCAGTACTTC
TRBJ1-1 | 13 | TRBD1 | TRBV2 | - | CANRQGGNTEAFF | TGTGCCAATAGACAGGGGGGGAACACTGAAGCTTTCTTT
TRBJ1-2 | 17 | TRBD1 | TRBV7-9 | - | CASSLMGTGGPGYGYTF | TGTGCCAGCAGCTTAATGGGGACAGGGGGCCCGGGCTATGGCTACACCTTC
TRBJ1-1 | 13 | - | TRBV7-2 | - | CASSFNMNTEAFF | TGTGCCAGCAGCTTCAACATGAACACTGAAGCTTTCTTT
TRBJ2-2 | 14 | - | TRBV27 | - | CASSRASNTGELFF | TGTGCCAGCAGCCGAGCATCTAACACCGGGGAGCTGTTTTTT
TRBJ2-1 | 14 | - | TRBV6-4 | - | CASRPFPYYNEQFF | TGTGCCAGCAGGCCTTTCCCATATTACAATGAGCAGTTCTTC
TRBJ2-2 | 15 | - | TRBV3-1/TRBV3-2 | - | CASSQAPAMTGELFF | TGTGCCAGCAGCCAAGCACCCGCTATGACCGGGGAGCTGTTTTTT
TRBJ1-2 | 13 | - | TRBV28 | - | CASSLMDSGGYTF | TGTGCCAGCAGTTTAATGGACAGTGGAGGCTACACCTTC
TRBJ2-5 | 15 | TRBD1 | TRBV7-2 | - | CASSYGQARQETQYF | TGTGCCAGCAGCTATGGACAGGCGAGACAAGAGACCCAGTACTTC
TRBJ2-2 | 17 | TRBD2 | TRBV13 | - | CASRRVNSGMNTGELFF | TGTGCCAGCAGGAGAGTGAATAGCGGGATGAACACCGGGGAGCTGTTTTTT
TRBJ2-3 | 14 | - | TRBV19 | - | CASTTGMGTDTQYF | TGTGCCAGTACCACAGGGATGGGCACAGATACGCAGTATTTT
TRBJ2-6 | 16 | - | TRBV6-8 | - | CASISLGGSGANVLTF | TGTGCCAGCATATCCCTCGGGGGATCCGGGGCCAACGTCCTGACTTTC
TRBJ1-6 | 14 | - | TRBV5-1 | - | CASSLDGNNSPLHF | TGCGCCAGCAGCTTGGATGGGAATAATTCACCCCTCCACTTT
TRBJ2-7 | 15 | TRBD2 | TRBV27 | - | CASSLQTSGSYEQYF | TGTGCCAGCAGTTTGCAAACTAGCGGCTCCTACGAGCAGTACTTC
TRBJ2-7 | 14 | - | TRBV7-2 | few | CASSLIGQSYEQYF | TGTGCCAGCAGCTTAATAGGACAGTCCTACGAGCAGTACTTC
TRBJ1-1 | 13 | - | TRBV11-3 | - | CASSLGNDREAFF | TGTGCCAGCAGCTTAGGGAACGACAGAGAAGCTTTCTTT
TRBJ2-3 | 15 | - | TRBV7-3 | - | CASSPQGGYTDTQYF | TGTGCCAGCAGCCCGCAGGGTGGATACACAGATACGCAGTATTTT
TRBJ2-1 | 13 | TRBD1 | TRBV5-6 | once | CASSLAGGQEPFF | TGTGCCAGCAGCTTGGCTGGGGGACAGGAACCGTTCTTC
TRBJ2-5 | 15 | - | TRBV5-1 | - | CASRPLANSRETQYF | TGCGCCAGCAGGCCCCTAGCGAATTCTCGGGAGACCCAGTACTTC
TRBJ2-3 | 14 | TRBD1 | TRBV2 | - | CASSRDRSTDTQYF | TGTGCCAGCAGCCGGGACAGGAGCACAGATACGCAGTATTTT
TRBJ1-4 | 14 | TRBD1 | TRBV25-1 | once | CASTERTGREKLFF | TGTGCCAGCACCGAGCGGACAGGGAGGGAAAAACTGTTTTTT
TRBJ2-5 | 13 | - | TRBV28 | - | CASSSTGRETQYF | TGTGCCAGCAGTTCGACAGGTCGGGAGACCCAGTACTTC
TRBJ1-6 | 14 | TRBD1 | TRBV3-1/TRBV3-2 | - | CASSARDRGSPLHF | TGTGCCAGCAGCGCCCGGGACAGGGGTTCACCCCTCCACTTT
TRBJ1-6 | 12 | - | TRBV27 | - | CASSIYNSPLHF | TGTGCCAGCAGTATATATAATTCACCCCTCCACTTT
TRBJ2-2 | 14 | - | TRBV30 | - | CAWDSGRNTGELFF | TGTGCCTGGGACTCGGGCAGAAACACCGGGGAGCTGTTTTTT
TRBJ2-7 | 15 | TRBD1 | TRBV24-1 | - | CATSDLTGGRYEQYF | TGTGCCACCAGTGACTTGACAGGGGGCAGGTACGAGCAGTACTTC
TRBJ2-5 | 13 | - | TRBV9 | - | CASSVAGGETQYF | TGTGCCAGCAGCGTAGCTGGGGGGGAGACCCAGTACTTC
TRBJ1-2 | 14 | - | TRBV15 | - | CATSSPQVDYGYTF | TGTGCCACCAGCAGTCCGCAGGTGGACTATGGCTACACCTTC
TRBJ1-2 | 15 | TRBD1 | TRBV27 | - | CASSSLQGVNYGYTF | TGTGCCAGCAGTTCCTTACAGGGGGTGAACTATGGCTACACCTTC
TRBJ2-5 | 18 | - | TRBV7-8 | few | CASSLVNRTNHQVETQYF | TGTGCCAGCAGCTTAGTTAATAGAACTAATCACCAAGTGGAGACCCAGTACTTC
TRBJ2-3 | 16 | - | TRBV7-9 | - | CASSLVYTPLADTQYF | TGTGCCAGCAGCTTAGTGTACACCCCTTTGGCAGATACGCAGTATTTT
TRBJ1-5 | 14 | - | TRBV5-1 | - | CASSPTGPNQPQHF | TGCGCCAGCAGCCCAACAGGGCCCAATCAGCCCCAGCATTTT
TRBJ2-1 | 15 | - | TRBV7-9 | many | CASSSSLEYHNEQFF | TGTGCCAGCAGCTCCTCCCTGGAATACCACAATGAGCAGTTCTTC
TRBJ2-7 | 15 | - | TRBV6-6 | once | CASSYSTDLSYEQYF | TGTGCCAGCAGTTACTCGACAGACTTGAGCTACGAGCAGTACTTC
TRBJ2-7 | 14 | TRBD1 | TRBV5-1 | few | CASSLQGEVYEQYF | TGCGCCAGCAGCCTACAGGGGGAGGTCTACGAGCAGTACTTC
TRBJ2-1 | 14 | - | TRBV11-2 | - | CASSGPSSYNEQFF | TGTGCCAGCAGCGGCCCCAGCTCCTACAATGAGCAGTTCTTC
TRBJ2-5 | 15 | - | TRBV5-6 | - | CASSLVSGIQETQYF | TGTGCCAGCAGCTTGGTCTCGGGGATTCAGGAGACCCAGTACTTC
TRBJ1-1 | 13 | - | TRBV29-1 | - | CSVSGTSDTEAFF | TGCAGCGTCTCAGGGACGAGCGACACTGAAGCTTTCTTT
TRBJ2-5 | 16 | TRBD2 | TRBV4-2 | - | CASSWTSGGSQETQYF | TGTGCCAGCAGCTGGACTAGCGGGGGGAGCCAAGAGACCCAGTACTTC
TRBJ1-2 | 13 | - | TRBV13 | - | CASSSGRFYGYTF | TGTGCCAGCAGCTCGGGACGGTTCTATGGCTACACCTTC
TRBJ2-4 | 16 | - | TRBV10-2 | - | CASSEGNRVTKNIQYF | TGCGCCAGCAGTGAAGGCAATCGGGTAACCAAAAACATTCAGTACTTC
TRBJ1-1 | 14 | - | TRBV29-1 | once | CSVTQSRRSTEAFF | TGCAGCGTTACACAGAGTAGGAGGAGCACTGAAGCTTTCTTT
TRBJ1-2 | 13 | - | TRBV5-4 | - | CASSLRTRDGYTF | TGTGCCAGCAGCTTGCGCACGAGGGATGGCTACACCTTC
TRBJ1-1 | 14 | - | TRBV5-1 | - | CASRQQGSNTEAFF | TGCGCCAGCAGACAACAGGGCTCGAACACTGAAGCTTTCTTT
TRBJ2-3 | 11 | TRBD1 | TRBV20-1 | - | CPPRDSDTQYF | TGCCCCCCCCGGGACAGCGATACGCAGTATTTT
TRBJ2-2 | 12 | - | TRBV7-6 | - | CASSLGSGELFF | TGTGCCAGCAGCTTAGGGTCCGGGGAGCTGTTTTTT
TRBJ1-2 | 11 | - | TRBV5-8 | - | CASPTGYGYTF | TGTGCCAGCCCGACAGGATATGGCTACACCTTC
TRBJ2-7 | 12 | - | TRBV29-1 | - | CSVERDTYEQYF | TGCAGCGTTGAAAGGGACACCTACGAGCAGTACTTC
TRBJ1-6 | 19 | TRBD1 | TRBV23-1 | - | CASSSIMRQGYSGNSPLHF | TGCGCCAGCAGTTCAATCATGCGACAGGGCTATTCGGGTAATTCACCCCTCCACTTT
TRBJ2-2 | 17 | TRBD2 | TRBV18 | - | CASSNSGRPQGPGELFF | TGTGCCAGCTCAAACAGCGGGAGGCCCCAAGGTCCCGGGGAGCTGTTTTTT